These 10 T cell receptor beta chains originate from one sample sequenced in a study of blood T cell repertoires in COVID-19 (dated by TCRdb to 2019 to 2021). Receptor amplification or capture employed the immunoSEQ multiplex PCR assay. TCRdb took over this immuneACCESS table, retaining in-frame rearrangements with V and J assigned. Such tables are incomplete; in checked studies, under half of the missing clones stem from an unresolved V gene, and the remainder is unexplained. In all, the sample holds 150,000 or so clones, and roughly 80% of those were seen once. The top ten clones comprise approximately 18% of the sample. Sequences were obtained from peripheral blood. The receptors stem from an elderly woman with acute or convalescent COVID-19.

V usage is TRBV5-5 and J usage is TRBJ1-6; 7 positions agree with TRBD1. Germline lookup yields CDR1 SGHKS and CDR2 YYEKEE (reference sequence). The CDR3 covers 15 residues. After removal of 3 bases from V and 5 bases from J, the junction contained 5 bases not matched to a gene. CDR3: CASSWGTVDNSPLHF. CDR3 DNA: TGTGCCAGCAGCTGGGGGACAGTCGATAATTCACCCCTCCACTTT.

This chain connects TRBV18 to TRBJ1-5; a weak D match, TRBD1 (5 bases). The CDR3 is 17 amino acids. V dropped 0 bases and J dropped 4 bases, with 16 bases sitting between them. Germline V gene lookup returns CDR1 KGHSH and CDR2 LQKENI. CDR3 loop: CASSPPNPARANQPQHF. DNA for the CDR3: TGTGCCAGCTCACCACCGAATCCGGCCAGGGCAAATCAGCCCCAGCATTTT.

The CDR3 bases are TGTGCCAGCAGTCCACGACGACTAGCGGGATTGGATGAGCAGTTCTTC. It specifies CASSPRRLAGLDEQFF. The chain uses TRBV28 and TRBJ2-1, with TRBD2 identical over 11 bases. The germline gives CDR1 MDHEN, CDR2 SYDVKM. V was pared by 5 bases and J by 8 bases, with 11 bases of the junction left unmatched. The CDR3 length is 16 residues.

This clone was seen a single time. CDR3 nucleotide sequence: TGTGCCAGCAGCTTGGACGGGATTATCGTAAACACCATATATTTT. Amino acid sequence: CASSLDGIIVNTIYF. V usage is TRBV5-4 and J usage is TRBJ1-3, with D uncertain. There are 15 residues in the CDR3. In germline, CDR1 is SGHNT, CDR2 YYREEE (reference sequence). The V end was cut by 0 bases, the J end by 6 bases, with 13 bases between.

CDR3: CASSLGGTGGPLDTIYF. The CDR3 region has the DNA TGTGCCAGCAGCTTAGGGGGGACAGGGGGGCCGTTGGACACCATATATTTT. The chain combines TRBV11-2 with TRBJ1-3, with 11 nucleotides matching TRBD1. V lost 1 base, J lost 8 bases, and 10 bases stayed unmatched. Germline CDR1 SGHAT, CDR2 FQNNGV. CDR3 size: 17 residues.

This sequence joins TRBV13 and TRBJ2-7, with 15 bases fitting TRBD2. Looked up from germline, CDR1 is PRHDT and CDR2 is FYEKMQ (reference sequence). The CDR3 is 16 amino acids. The junction had 4 bases not matched to a gene; V was cut back by 5 bases and J by 2 bases. The CDR3 nucleotides read TGTGCCAGCAGCCGCCGGACTAGCGGGGGGGCCTACGAGCAGTACTTC. Translation gives CASSRRTSGGAYEQYF.

The chain uses TRBV5-6 and TRBJ2-5; D is undetermined. V was trimmed by 7 bases and J by 5 bases, leaving 9 bases between them. From germline, CDR1 is SGHDT and CDR2 YYEEEE. The CDR3 covers 11 residues. The CDR3 region is CASGVGETQYF. The CDR3 DNA follows: TGTGCCAGCGGAGTTGGGGAGACCCAGTACTTC.

A single count supports this clone. The chain links TRBV24-1 to TRBJ1-1, with D possibly TRBD1 on 5 matching bases. Per germline, CDR1 KGHDR and CDR2 SFDVKD. V was pared by 4 bases and J by 5 bases, with 13 bases between. The CDR3 is 14 amino acids. CDR3 sequence reads: CATSETRESTEAFF. The CDR3, as DNA: TGTGCCACCAGTGAAACCAGGGAAAGTACTGAAGCTTTCTTT.

This clone was seen a few times. The gene calls are TRBV10-3 and TRBJ2-7, with a possible D match to TRBD1 (6 bases). The germline CDR1 and CDR2 sequences are ENHRY and SYGVKD. This CDR3 is built from 15 residues. Trimming cost V 11 bases and J 5 bases, with 25 bases left between them. The CDR3 DNA reads TGTGCCTCCAAACCGGACGGACAGAGGGAAGACGAGCAGTACTTC. Translated: CASKPDGQREDEQYF.

The rearrangement uses TRBV18 and TRBJ1-5, with 12 bases fitting TRBD1. The CDR3 runs 17 residues. Germline CDR1 and CDR2: KGHSH and LQKENI. V was pared by 2 bases and J by 1 base, with 3 bases of the junction left unmatched. CDR3 protein: CASSPGTGGRSNQPQHF. The CDR3 nucleotides are TGTGCCAGCTCACCAGGGACAGGGGGCAGGAGCAATCAGCCCCAGCATTTT.